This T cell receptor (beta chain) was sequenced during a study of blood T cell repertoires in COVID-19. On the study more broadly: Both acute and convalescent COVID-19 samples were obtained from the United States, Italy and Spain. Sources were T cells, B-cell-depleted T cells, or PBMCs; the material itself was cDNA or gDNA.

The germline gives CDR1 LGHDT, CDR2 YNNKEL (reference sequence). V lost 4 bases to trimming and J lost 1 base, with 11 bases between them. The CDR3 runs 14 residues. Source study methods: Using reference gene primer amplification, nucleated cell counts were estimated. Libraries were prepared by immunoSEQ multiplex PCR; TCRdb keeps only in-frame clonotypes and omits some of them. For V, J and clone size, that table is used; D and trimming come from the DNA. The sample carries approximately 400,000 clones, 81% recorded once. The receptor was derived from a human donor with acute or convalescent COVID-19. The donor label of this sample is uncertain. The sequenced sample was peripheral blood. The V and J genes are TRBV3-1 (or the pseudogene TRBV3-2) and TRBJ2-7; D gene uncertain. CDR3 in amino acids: CASSPSRSSYEQYF. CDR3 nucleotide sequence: TGTGCCAGCAGCCCCTCTAGGAGTTCCTACGAGCAGTACTTC.